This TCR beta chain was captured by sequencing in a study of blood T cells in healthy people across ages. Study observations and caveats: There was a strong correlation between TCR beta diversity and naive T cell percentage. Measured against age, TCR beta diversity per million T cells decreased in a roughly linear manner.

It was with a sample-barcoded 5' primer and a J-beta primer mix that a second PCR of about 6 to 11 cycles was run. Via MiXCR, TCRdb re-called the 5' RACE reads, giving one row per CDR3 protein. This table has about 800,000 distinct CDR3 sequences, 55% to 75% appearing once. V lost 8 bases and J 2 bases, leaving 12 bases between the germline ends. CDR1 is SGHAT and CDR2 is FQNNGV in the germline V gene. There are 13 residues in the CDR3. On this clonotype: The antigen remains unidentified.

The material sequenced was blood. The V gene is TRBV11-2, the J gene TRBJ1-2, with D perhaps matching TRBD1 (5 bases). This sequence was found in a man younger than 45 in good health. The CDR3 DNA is TGTGCCAGCGCAATCGGGGCGAACTATGGCTACACCTTC. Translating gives CASAIGANYGYTF.